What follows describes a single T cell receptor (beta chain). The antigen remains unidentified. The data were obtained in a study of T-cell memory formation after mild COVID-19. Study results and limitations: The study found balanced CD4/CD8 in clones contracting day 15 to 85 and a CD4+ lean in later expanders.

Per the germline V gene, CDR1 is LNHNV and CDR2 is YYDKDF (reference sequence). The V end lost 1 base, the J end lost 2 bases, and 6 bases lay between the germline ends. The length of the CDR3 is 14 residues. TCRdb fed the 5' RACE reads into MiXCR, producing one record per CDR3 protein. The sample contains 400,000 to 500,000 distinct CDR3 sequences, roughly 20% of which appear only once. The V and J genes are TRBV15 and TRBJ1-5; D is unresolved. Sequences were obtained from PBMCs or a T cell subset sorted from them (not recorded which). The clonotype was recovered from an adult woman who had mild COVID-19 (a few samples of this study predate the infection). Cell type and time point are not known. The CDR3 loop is CATSRVSRNQPQHF. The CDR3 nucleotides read TGTGCCACCAGCAGAGTTAGCCGCAATCAGCCCCAGCATTTT.